The 28 T cell receptor beta chains listed next were all sequenced from one sample in a study of post-analysis software for immune sequencing data. Presence of unique molecular identifiers characterized the TCR beta cDNA libraries. TCRdb independently ran MiXCR on the PCR reads; one entry per CDR3 protein. The sample yields fewer than 900,000 distinct CDR3 sequences, about 43% seen once. Study results and caveats: Several TRBV segments (TRBV5-6, TRBV5-1 and TRBV20-1 among them) occurred more frequently in patients than in controls.

No cognate antigen is known for these TCRs. Material for sequencing was blood. The receptor source for this set is a girl aged 5 to 17 with multiple sclerosis.

V and J are TRBV15 and TRBJ2-7, with D possibly matching TRBD2 (6 bases). This CDR3 comprises 13 residues. The germline V and J ends were trimmed by 8 bases and 2 bases, with 13 bases remaining between them. The V gene's germline CDR1 is LNHNV and CDR2 YYDKDF (reference sequence). Written as DNA, the CDR3 is TGTGCCACCGGATTGGGGGGAACCTACGAGCAGTACTTC. Its translation is CATGLGGTYEQYF. Full variable domain (remainder filled in from reference TRBV15 and TRBJ2-7): DAMVIQNPRYQVTQFGKPVTLSCSQTLNHNVMYWYQQKSSQAPKLLFHYYDKDFNNEADTPDNFQSRRPNTSFCFLDIRSPGLGDTAMYLCATGLGGTYEQYFGPGTRLTVT.

There are a few counts of this clonotype. V and J are TRBV29-1 and TRBJ2-1; 8 nucleotides agree with TRBD1. CDR1 SQVTM and CDR2 ANQGSEA come from the germline V gene. This CDR3 is 13 amino acids long. The V and J ends lost 4 bases and 7 bases, in that order; junction bases with no gene match: 6. DNA of the CDR3: TGCAGCGTTGTGGCAGGGGGCAGGAATGAGCAGTTCTTC. Encoded protein: CSVVAGGRNEQFF.

This chain uses TRBV3-1 with TRBJ2-5, with 7 bases lining up with TRBD2. CDR1 and CDR2 (germline): LGHDT, YNNKEL (reference sequence). This CDR3 has 17 residues. The junction had 11 bases not matched to a gene; V was cut back by 0 bases and J by 4 bases. CDR3 region: CASSQDYGGGVPETQYF. CDR3 bases: TGTGCCAGCAGCCAAGATTACGGCGGGGGAGTACCAGAGACCCAGTACTTC.

V and J are TRBV4-3 and TRBJ2-3; D remains unclear. The DNA end is more similar to TRBJ1-5, so the J call may be wrong. This CDR3 has 15 residues. Germline-derived CDR1 and CDR2 are LGHNA and YSLEER. The CDR3 is CASSQERTVNQPQHF. The CDR3 coding sequence is TGCGCCAGCAGCCAAGAGAGGACGGTCAATCAGCCCCAGCATTTT.

The chain combines TRBV29-1 with TRBJ2-7; unclear D gene. Germline assignment: CDR1 SQVTM and CDR2 ANQGSEA. V was pared by 7 bases and J by 4 bases, with 11 bases between. The CDR3 has 11 residues. The CDR3 nucleotides read TGCAGCGCCCTTGTGGGGTACGAGCAGTACTTC. Translating gives CSALVGYEQYF.

This rearrangement joins TRBV3-1 to TRBJ1-4; 7 bases agree with TRBD1. Per germline, CDR1 LGHDT and CDR2 YNNKEL (reference sequence). V lost 0 bases, J lost 8 bases, and 9 bases stayed unmatched. The CDR3 extends over 16 amino acids. The chain's CDR3 is CASSQEAGGFGEKLFF. CDR3 coding DNA: TGTGCCAGCAGCCAAGAGGCAGGGGGGTTCGGGGAAAAACTGTTTTTT.

There are a few counts of this clonotype. J is TRBJ2-1 and V is TRBV7-9; maybe TRBD1 (6 bases). V was trimmed by 2 bases and J by 3 bases, leaving 14 bases between them. The CDR3 is 16 residues long. Germline CDR1 SEHNR, CDR2 FQNEAQ (reference sequence). The CDR3 protein is CASSLRAGDLYNEQFF. CDR3 nucleotides: TGTGCCAGCAGCTTACGGGCAGGGGATCTCTACAATGAGCAGTTCTTC.

This clonotype appeared a few times. V gene TRBV29-1 combines with J gene TRBJ2-1; D may match TRBD1 or TRBD2 (5 bases each). Trimming left V 6 bases short and J 0 bases short, with 12 bases between. The CDR3 consists of 14 residues. Germline V lookup: CDR1 SQVTM, CDR2 ANQGSEA. The CDR3 loop reads CSVRGVSSYNEQFF. CDR3 nucleotides: TGCAGCGTGAGGGGAGTTAGCTCCTACAATGAGCAGTTCTTC.

The rearrangement uses TRBV7-8 and TRBJ2-2, with TRBD2 matching 9 bases. The CDR3 consists of 17 residues. CDR1 and CDR2 from the germline V gene are SGHVS and FQNEAQ. Trimming removed 3 bases from V and 0 bases from J; junction bases left unmatched: 5. CDR3 coding DNA: TGTGCCAGCAGCTTTAATAGCGGGGGAACGAACACCGGGGAGCTGTTTTTT. This sequence encodes CASSFNSGGTNTGELFF. The full variable domain, its missing parts supplied by reference TRBV7-8 and TRBJ2-2, is GAGVSQSPRYKVAKRGQDVALRCDPISGHVSLFWYQQALGQGPEFLTYFQNEAQLDKSGLPSDRFFAERPEGSVSTLKIQRTQQEDSAVYLCASSFNSGGTNTGELFFGEGSRLTVL.

The chain is built from TRBV7-8 and TRBJ2-7; D is uncertain. With 2 bases removed from V and 5 bases from J, the gap between germline ends came to 13 bases. CDR1 SGHVS and CDR2 FQNEAQ come from the germline V gene. This CDR3 spans 14 amino acids. CDR3 nucleotide sequence: TGTGCCAGCAGCTTATACGGGTACCGGGACGAGCAGTACTTC. This translates into CASSLYGYRDEQYF.

V and J are TRBV4-3 and TRBJ2-1; D is perhaps TRBD2 (6 bases). Germline V gene sequence: CDR1 LGHNA, CDR2 YSLEER. The CDR3 spans 15 residues. Trimming took off 1 base at V and 4 bases at J, with 11 bases between the two ends. The CDR3 DNA sequence: TGCGCCAGCAGCCAAGGGACTACCCATTACAATGAGCAGTTCTTC. Its translation is CASSQGTTHYNEQFF.

The chain uses TRBV7-9 and TRBJ2-5; tentatively, D is TRBD1 (5 bases). V lost 5 bases, J lost 3 bases, and 16 bases lay in between. This CDR3 spans 15 amino acids. Germline-derived CDR1 and CDR2 are SEHNR and FQNEAQ (reference sequence). CDR3 DNA: TGTGCCAGCAGCAACATCCGACAGACCGAAGAGACCCAGTACTTC. As protein: CASSNIRQTEETQYF.

This chain links TRBV29-1 with TRBJ2-5; the match to TRBD2 covers 8 bases. Germline CDR1 SQVTM, CDR2 ANQGSEA. The CDR3 runs 12 residues. V trimming: 6 bases; J trimming: 5 bases; junction bases outside the gene matches: 5. The CDR3 sequence is CSVGLVTETQYF. CDR3 DNA sequence: TGCAGCGTGGGACTAGTAACGGAGACCCAGTACTTC.

The genes are TRBV5-1 and TRBJ2-7; the match to TRBD2 covers 7 bases. From germline, CDR1 is SGHRS and CDR2 YFSETQ. V lost 0 bases to trimming and J lost 2 bases; unmatched junction nucleotides: 5. The CDR3 totals 15 residues. The CDR3 is CASSLVMGGTYEQYF. The CDR3 region has the DNA TGCGCCAGCAGCTTGGTCATGGGGGGGACCTACGAGCAGTACTTC.

The chain carries TRBV20-1 and TRBJ1-2, with D perhaps matching TRBD1 (6 bases). The CDR3 is 13 residues long. Trimming removed 2 bases from V and 4 bases from J, with 11 bases in between. Germline V lookup: CDR1 DFQATT, CDR2 SNEGSKA (reference sequence). The CDR3 region is CSARNTGPYGYTF. CDR3 nucleotides: TGCAGTGCTAGAAACACAGGGCCCTATGGCTACACCTTC.

The table lists this clonotype with a few counts. This chain connects TRBV11-2 to TRBJ2-1; 13 bases map to TRBD2. The CDR3 runs to 16 residues. V was clipped by 5 bases and J by 6 bases; unmatched bases: 7. The germline V gene encodes CDR1 SGHAT and CDR2 FQNNGV. The DNA of the CDR3 is TGTGCCAGCAGCCGCCGGACTAGCGGGAGTATCAATGAGCAGTTCTTC. Protein: CASSRRTSGSINEQFF.

This clonotype was seen only a few times. The V call is TRBV20-1, the J call TRBJ2-5; 8 positions agree with TRBD1. The end of the DNA aligns better with TRBJ2-7, so the J call may be wrong. The germline gives CDR1 DFQATT, CDR2 SNEGSKA (reference sequence). The CDR3 extends over 15 amino acids. The CDR3 is CSASPMDRDPSEQYF. In nucleotides, the CDR3 is TGCAGTGCTAGCCCCATGGACAGGGACCCTAGCGAGCAGTACTTC.

This clonotype was counted only a few times. The chain has TRBV7-9 and TRBJ2-5; D is perhaps TRBD1 (6 bases). The J call may be in error: the DNA end matches TRBJ2-7 better. The germline gives CDR1 SEHNR, CDR2 FQNEAQ (reference sequence). This CDR3 is 11 amino acids long. The CDR3 coding sequence is TGTGCCTGCGAGGGGGCCTACGAGCAGTACTTC. This gives the protein CACEGAYEQYF.

J is TRBJ2-7 and V is TRBV28, with a weak D call TRBD1 (6 bases). This CDR3 is 15 amino acids long. The germline V gene has CDR1 MDHEN and CDR2 SYDVKM. The V end was cut by 5 bases, the J end by 3 bases, with 17 bases between. DNA of the CDR3: TGTGCCAGCAGTCCCTCTTTAGGCAGGGGCTACGAGCAGTACTTC. Translating gives CASSPSLGRGYEQYF.

The chain has TRBV12-3 or TRBV12-4 and TRBJ2-5; TRBD1 matches at 10 bases. The J call may be wrong; the DNA end is better matched by TRBJ2-1. CDR3 length equals 15 residues. This CDR3 is CASSFRTGGQETQFF. The CDR3 DNA reads TGTGCCAGCAGTTTCCGGACAGGGGGGCAAGAGACCCAGTTCTTC.

J is TRBJ2-3 and V is TRBV9; 12 nucleotides line up with TRBD2. The CDR3 has 17 residues. Germline CDR1 is SGDLS and CDR2 is YYNGEE. The V segment lost 0 bases and the J segment 2 bases; nucleotides outside the gene matches: 4. The CDR3 region is CASSVGGLAGYTDTQYF. For the CDR3, the DNA is TGTGCCAGCAGCGTAGGGGGACTAGCGGGTTACACAGATACGCAGTATTTT.

The chain uses TRBV6-1 and TRBJ2-1; D might be TRBD2 (5 bases). CDR1 is MNHNS, CDR2 SASEGT, per germline. CDR3 length: 14 amino acids. V lost 5 bases and J 4 bases, leaving 12 bases between the germline ends. The CDR3 DNA is TGTGCCAGCAGTAGCGGTAGCCCATACAATGAGCAGTTCTTC. Translation: CASSSGSPYNEQFF.

This clonotype was seen repeatedly, ten times or more. One end of the junction varies from germline; a read error may be responsible. The chain joins TRBV7-2 to TRBJ2-6; D remains unclear. CDR3 length: 14 amino acids. Germline lookup yields CDR1 SGHTA and CDR2 FQGNSA. DNA of the CDR3: TGTGCCAGCAGTTTAGATTCTGGGGCCAACGTCCTGACTTTC. Translating gives CASSLDSGANVLTF. Together with reference TRBV7-2 and TRBJ2-6, the CDR3 gives the full variable domain: GAGVSQSPSNKVTEKGKDVELRCDPISGHTALYWYRQSLGQGLEFLIYFQGNSAPDKSGLPSDRFSAERTGGSVSTLTIQRTQQEDSAVYLCASSLDSGANVLTFGAGSRLTVL.

The rearrangement joins TRBV5-1 to TRBJ2-3; D could derive from TRBD1 or TRBD2 (5 bases each). This CDR3 has 15 residues. The V end lost 3 bases, the J end lost 3 bases, and 14 bases lay between the germline ends. Germline lookup yields CDR1 SGHRS and CDR2 YFSETQ. The DNA of the CDR3 is TGCGCCAGCAGCTCGAACAGGAGGAGGACAGATACGCAGTATTTT. Its protein product is CASSSNRRRTDTQYF.

The CDR3 loop is CASSPPAAYEQYF. CDR3 DNA: TGTGCCAGCAGCCCCCCGGCAGCCTACGAGCAGTACTTC. V is TRBV7-8 and J is TRBJ2-7; D not resolved. V was clipped by 5 bases and J by 2 bases, with 10 bases between them. The CDR3 spans 13 residues. From germline, CDR1 is SGHVS and CDR2 FQNEAQ.

This clonotype was observed a few times. The chain uses TRBV7-9 and TRBJ2-5, with D possibly being TRBD1 or TRBD2 (5 bases each). The CDR3 loop spans 17 amino acids. Germline V gene sequence: CDR1 SEHNR, CDR2 FQNEAQ (reference sequence). Trimming removed 5 bases from V and 0 bases from J, with 19 bases in between. The CDR3 spells CASSNHISRDHQETQYF. The CDR3 DNA follows: TGTGCCAGCAGCAATCACATTTCTCGGGACCACCAAGAGACCCAGTACTTC.

This clonotype was detected only once. This sequence joins TRBV13 and TRBJ1-1; 7 bases fit TRBD1. In germline, CDR1 is PRHDT, CDR2 FYEKMQ (reference sequence). V lost 7 bases to trimming and J lost 3 bases; unmatched junction nucleotides: 8. The CDR3 covers 14 residues. In nucleotides, the CDR3 is TGTGCCAGCACCCTGGACAGGTGGCACACTGAAGCTTTCTTT. It codes for CASTLDRWHTEAFF. The full variable domain, its missing parts supplied by reference TRBV13 and TRBJ1-1, is AAGVIQSPRHLIKEKRETATLKCYPIPRHDTVYWYQQGPGQDPQFLISFYEKMQSDKGSIPDRFSAQQFSDYHSELNMSSLELGDSALYFCASTLDRWHTEAFFGQGTRLTVV.

The chain carries TRBV12-3 or TRBV12-4 and TRBJ2-1, with D tentatively TRBD1 (5 bases). V was cut by 6 bases and J by 5 bases, with 20 bases left in between. The CDR3 has 16 residues. The CDR3 protein is CASRRDSLWKNNEQFF. CDR3 sequence (DNA): TGTGCCAGCAGACGTGACAGCCTATGGAAAAACAATGAGCAGTTCTTC.